This is a list of T cell receptor beta chains from one sample in a study of PD-1 blockade in classical Hodgkin lymphoma. The repertoire was sequenced with immunoSEQ multiplex PCR; TCRdb's copy has only in-frame clones and lacks some. The sample contains tens of thousands of clones, roughly 80% of which appear only once. Sequencing used peripheral blood mononuclear cells (PBMCs), obtained before the fourth cycle of nivolumab. These receptors all stem from a human donor with classical Hodgkin lymphoma. Both conserved end residues are part of each CDR3. Each record gives: V gene, J gene, clone size, D gene, CDR3 DNA, CDR3 protein. A D gene is named only where the DNA matches it firmly. Rows give clone size only sometimes, using once, few, many, or a class for an expanded clone.

v_gene: TRBV6-5; j_gene: TRBJ2-7; abundance: NA; d_gene: TRBD1; CDR3nt: TGTGCCAGCAGTTGGGACAGGAGATACGAGCAGTACTTC; CDR3aa: CASSWDRRYEQYF
v_gene: TRBV30; j_gene: TRBJ1-4; abundance: once; d_gene: NA; CDR3nt: TGTGCCTGGACCACAGGGAAGGCTAATGAAAAACTGTTTTTT; CDR3aa: CAWTTGKANEKLFF
v_gene: TRBV9; j_gene: TRBJ2-2; abundance: NA; d_gene: NA; CDR3nt: TGTGCCAGCAGCGTAGCTAGGTTCGCGGAGAACACCGGGGAGCTGTTTTTT; CDR3aa: CASSVARFAENTGELFF
v_gene: TRBV27; j_gene: TRBJ1-5; abundance: few; d_gene: NA; CDR3nt: TGTGCCAGCAGTATAGCGGGGACCAATCAGCCCCAGCATTTT; CDR3aa: CASSIAGTNQPQHF
v_gene: TRBV19; j_gene: TRBJ1-2; abundance: NA; d_gene: TRBD1; CDR3nt: TGTGCCGGGACAGGGGTGACCTATTTGGGCTACACCTTC; CDR3aa: CAGTGVTYLGYTF
v_gene: TRBV2; j_gene: TRBJ1-1; abundance: NA; d_gene: NA; CDR3nt: TGTGCCAGCAGTGTTGAGGTGGGGACTGAAGCTTTCTTT; CDR3aa: CASSVEVGTEAFF
v_gene: TRBV7-8; j_gene: TRBJ1-5; abundance: once; d_gene: NA; CDR3nt: TGTGCCAGCAGCCCCCCCGGACAGACTAATCAGCCCCAGCATTTT; CDR3aa: CASSPPGQTNQPQHF
v_gene: TRBV5-6; j_gene: TRBJ2-7; abundance: NA; d_gene: NA; CDR3nt: TGTGCCAGCAGCACCCGACTAGAGTGGCACTCCTACGAGCAGTACTTC; CDR3aa: CASSTRLEWHSYEQYF
v_gene: TRBV5-4; j_gene: TRBJ2-6; abundance: NA; d_gene: NA; CDR3nt: TGTGCCAGCATCCCACGGGGGAGCTCTGGGGCCAACGTCCTGACTTTC; CDR3aa: CASIPRGSSGANVLTF
v_gene: TRBV5-1; j_gene: TRBJ1-2; abundance: NA; d_gene: TRBD1; CDR3nt: TGCGCCAGCAGCCGGGACAGCTCCTACTATGGCTACACCTTC; CDR3aa: CASSRDSSYYGYTF
v_gene: TRBV5-4; j_gene: TRBJ1-1; abundance: NA; d_gene: TRBD1; CDR3nt: TGTGCCAGCAGCGCTGGGGACAGGTGGGCTGAAGCTTTCTTT; CDR3aa: CASSAGDRWAEAFF
v_gene: TRBV5-8; j_gene: TRBJ2-5; abundance: NA; d_gene: NA; CDR3nt: TGTGCCAGCAGCCTCAGGCTCACCGAGACCCAGTACTTC; CDR3aa: CASSLRLTETQYF
v_gene: TRBV7-8; j_gene: TRBJ2-7; abundance: NA; d_gene: NA; CDR3nt: TGTGCCAGCAGCTTATTGGCGGGGCCTGGGGTCGAGCAGTACTTC; CDR3aa: CASSLLAGPGVEQYF
v_gene: TRBV6-6; j_gene: TRBJ1-5; abundance: NA; d_gene: NA; CDR3nt: TGTGCCAGCAGGACTAGCGGCGCAGCAAATCAGCCCCAGCATTTT; CDR3aa: CASRTSGAANQPQHF
v_gene: TRBV5-1; j_gene: TRBJ2-3; abundance: NA; d_gene: NA; CDR3nt: TGCGCCAGCAGCTCATTACAGGTGCTGGGCACAGATACGCAGTATTTT; CDR3aa: CASSSLQVLGTDTQYF
v_gene: TRBV5-4; j_gene: TRBJ2-1; abundance: once; d_gene: TRBD2; CDR3nt: TGTGCCAGCAGTCCTAGCGGGGGTGACTCCTACAATGAGCAGTTCTTC; CDR3aa: CASSPSGGDSYNEQFF
v_gene: TRBV7-7; j_gene: TRBJ2-5; abundance: NA; d_gene: NA; CDR3nt: TGTGCCAGCAGCCCAAGCTCCTCGGGGAGGGGGCGCCTAGGAGAGACCCAGTACTTC; CDR3aa: CASSPSSSGRGRLGETQYF
v_gene: TRBV28; j_gene: TRBJ1-3; abundance: NA; d_gene: NA; CDR3nt: TGTGCCAGCAGTCCGAGTTCCGGGGTAACTGGAAACACCATATATTTT; CDR3aa: CASSPSSGVTGNTIYF
v_gene: TRBV5-1; j_gene: TRBJ2-3; abundance: NA; d_gene: NA; CDR3nt: TGCGCCAGTAACTGGGCCGGCACAGATACGCAGTATTTT; CDR3aa: CASNWAGTDTQYF
v_gene: TRBV6-5; j_gene: TRBJ1-4; abundance: NA; d_gene: NA; CDR3nt: TGTGCCAGCAGTTACGATAGGGCGCGTGAAAAACTGTTTTTT; CDR3aa: CASSYDRAREKLFF
v_gene: TRBV28; j_gene: TRBJ2-7; abundance: NA; d_gene: TRBD1; CDR3nt: TGTGCCAGCAGTCTCCAGACCGGGACAGGGGGCGAGCAGTACTTC; CDR3aa: CASSLQTGTGGEQYF
v_gene: TRBV27; j_gene: TRBJ2-4; abundance: NA; d_gene: NA; CDR3nt: TGTGCCAGCAGTTATCGGGACGGCAAAAACATTCAGTACTTC; CDR3aa: CASSYRDGKNIQYF
v_gene: TRBV28; j_gene: TRBJ1-3; abundance: NA; d_gene: NA; CDR3nt: TGTGCCAGCAGGGGGCGTAGAAACACCATATATTTT; CDR3aa: CASRGRRNTIYF
v_gene: TRBV28; j_gene: TRBJ1-4; abundance: NA; d_gene: NA; CDR3nt: TGTGCCAGCAGCTACGGGGGGACTAATGAAAAACTGTTTTTT; CDR3aa: CASSYGGTNEKLFF
v_gene: TRBV5-1; j_gene: TRBJ2-5; abundance: NA; d_gene: NA; CDR3nt: TGCGCCACGTCACAGCTGTACCAAGAGACCCAGTACTTC; CDR3aa: CATSQLYQETQYF
v_gene: TRBV7-2; j_gene: TRBJ2-1; abundance: once; d_gene: NA; CDR3nt: TGTGCCAGCAGCTTAGCCAGATCGTATTGGGATGAGCAGTTCTTC; CDR3aa: CASSLARSYWDEQFF
v_gene: TRBV4-1; j_gene: TRBJ1-1; abundance: NA; d_gene: TRBD1; CDR3nt: TGCGCCAGCAGCCAAAGGACAGGATCTGAAGCTTTCTTT; CDR3aa: CASSQRTGSEAFF
v_gene: TRBV27; j_gene: TRBJ1-1; abundance: NA; d_gene: TRBD1; CDR3nt: TGTGCCAGCAGTTTATCCTCACGGGACAGGGGAGCGAACACTGAAGCTTTCTTT; CDR3aa: CASSLSSRDRGANTEAFF
v_gene: TRBV2; j_gene: TRBJ1-5; abundance: NA; d_gene: NA; CDR3nt: TGTGCCAGCGATAACGTAGTCAATCAGCCCCAGCATTTT; CDR3aa: CASDNVVNQPQHF
v_gene: TRBV2; j_gene: TRBJ1-4; abundance: NA; d_gene: NA; CDR3nt: TGTGCCAGCCGAGGGTATAATGAAAAACTGTTTTTT; CDR3aa: CASRGYNEKLFF
v_gene: TRBV18; j_gene: TRBJ2-3; abundance: NA; d_gene: TRBD1; CDR3nt: TGTGCCAGCTCACCAGGGACAGGGGGCACAGATACGCAGTATTTT; CDR3aa: CASSPGTGGTDTQYF
v_gene: TRBV11-3; j_gene: TRBJ2-4; abundance: once; d_gene: NA; CDR3nt: TGTGCCAGCAGCTTAAACAGGGAAGGCATTCAGTACTTC; CDR3aa: CASSLNREGIQYF
v_gene: TRBV10-3; j_gene: TRBJ1-1; abundance: NA; d_gene: NA; CDR3nt: TGTGCCATCAACAGGCAGCCTGAAGCTTTCTTT; CDR3aa: CAINRQPEAFF
v_gene: TRBV2; j_gene: TRBJ2-3; abundance: NA; d_gene: TRBD2; CDR3nt: TGTGCCAGCAGATATGGACTAGCGGGCCCTAGCACAGATACGCAGTATTTT; CDR3aa: CASRYGLAGPSTDTQYF
v_gene: TRBV7-9; j_gene: TRBJ2-7; abundance: NA; d_gene: NA; CDR3nt: TGTGCCAGCAGCAAACCCGGGTCCTACGAGCAGTACTTC; CDR3aa: CASSKPGSYEQYF
v_gene: TRBV2; j_gene: TRBJ1-4; abundance: NA; d_gene: NA; CDR3nt: TGTGCCAGCAGTGAAATAGGGGGGATAGAAAAACTGTTTTTT; CDR3aa: CASSEIGGIEKLFF
v_gene: TRBV7-9; j_gene: TRBJ2-7; abundance: NA; d_gene: NA; CDR3nt: TGTGCCAGCAGCCCCGTAGGGCCCTCTTACGAGCAGTACTTC; CDR3aa: CASSPVGPSYEQYF
v_gene: TRBV6-5; j_gene: TRBJ1-6; abundance: NA; d_gene: NA; CDR3nt: TGTGCCAGCAGTCCTCGGGTGGGGCGTAATTCACCCCTCCACTTT; CDR3aa: CASSPRVGRNSPLHF
v_gene: TRBV9; j_gene: TRBJ2-7; abundance: NA; d_gene: NA; CDR3nt: TGTGCCAGCAGCGTAGACGGGACCTACGAGCAGTACTTC; CDR3aa: CASSVDGTYEQYF
v_gene: TRBV5-4; j_gene: TRBJ2-1; abundance: once; d_gene: TRBD2; CDR3nt: TGTGCCAGCAGCTTGTACACTAGCGGGGGGAACAATGAGCAGTTCTTC; CDR3aa: CASSLYTSGGNNEQFF
v_gene: TRBV4-3; j_gene: TRBJ2-1; abundance: NA; d_gene: TRBD1; CDR3nt: TGCGCCAGCAGCCACGGGACAGGAGTATACAATGAGCAGTTCTTC; CDR3aa: CASSHGTGVYNEQFF
v_gene: TRBV13; j_gene: TRBJ1-2; abundance: once; d_gene: NA; CDR3nt: TGTGCCAGCAGCTCCCGGACAGTCTACTATGGCTACACCTTC; CDR3aa: CASSSRTVYYGYTF
v_gene: TRBV18; j_gene: TRBJ1-1; abundance: NA; d_gene: NA; CDR3nt: TGTGCCAGCTCACCGCGGACAATCCAGCGGACTGAAGCTTTCTTT; CDR3aa: CASSPRTIQRTEAFF
v_gene: TRBV4-3; j_gene: TRBJ2-6; abundance: once; d_gene: NA; CDR3nt: TGCGCCAGCAGCCAAGAGAGTGGCTCTGGGGCCAACGTCCTGACTTTC; CDR3aa: CASSQESGSGANVLTF
v_gene: TRBV5-4; j_gene: TRBJ2-3; abundance: NA; d_gene: TRBD2; CDR3nt: TGTGCCAGCAGCTTGGTTAGCGGGGGTTCGGGGGATACGCAGTATTTT; CDR3aa: CASSLVSGGSGDTQYF
v_gene: TRBV28; j_gene: TRBJ2-5; abundance: NA; d_gene: TRBD2; CDR3nt: TGTGCCAGCAGTTTTCTCCATTCGATACTAGCGGGGCCCCAAGAGACCCAGTACTTC; CDR3aa: CASSFLHSILAGPQETQYF
v_gene: TRBV28; j_gene: TRBJ2-7; abundance: NA; d_gene: NA; CDR3nt: TGTGCCAGCAGTTTATTTCGCGAGCAGTACTTC; CDR3aa: CASSLFREQYF
v_gene: TRBV18; j_gene: TRBJ2-7; abundance: once; d_gene: NA; CDR3nt: TGTGCCAGCTCGCCTATACAGGACTACCTCTCCTACGAGCAGTACTTC; CDR3aa: CASSPIQDYLSYEQYF
v_gene: TRBV5-4; j_gene: TRBJ2-3; abundance: NA; d_gene: NA; CDR3nt: TGTGCCAGCAGCTTGGAACAGGGAGGGACGCAGTATTTT; CDR3aa: CASSLEQGGTQYF